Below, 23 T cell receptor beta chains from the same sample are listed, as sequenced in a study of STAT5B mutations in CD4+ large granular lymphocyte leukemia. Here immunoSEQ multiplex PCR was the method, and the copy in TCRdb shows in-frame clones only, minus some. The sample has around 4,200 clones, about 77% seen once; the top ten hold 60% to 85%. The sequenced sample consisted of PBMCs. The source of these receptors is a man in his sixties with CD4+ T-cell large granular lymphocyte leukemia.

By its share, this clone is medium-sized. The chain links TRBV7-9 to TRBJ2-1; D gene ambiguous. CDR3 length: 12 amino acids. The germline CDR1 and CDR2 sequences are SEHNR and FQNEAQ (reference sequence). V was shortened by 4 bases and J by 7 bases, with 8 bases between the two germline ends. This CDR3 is CASSSDRNEQFF. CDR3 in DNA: TGTGCCAGCAGCTCTGATCGGAATGAGCAGTTCTTC. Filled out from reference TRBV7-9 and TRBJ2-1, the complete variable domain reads DTGVSQNPRHKITKRGQNVTFRCDPISEHNRLYWYRQTLGQGPEFLTYFQNEAQLEKSRLLSDRFSAERPKGSFSTLEIQRTEQGDSAMYLCASSSDRNEQFFGPGTRLTVL.

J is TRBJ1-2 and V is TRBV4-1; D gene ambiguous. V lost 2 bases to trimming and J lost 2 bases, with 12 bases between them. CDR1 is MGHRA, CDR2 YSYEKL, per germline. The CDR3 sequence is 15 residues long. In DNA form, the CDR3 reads TGCGCCAGCAGCCAATATGGCGGATCAAACTATGGCTACACCTTC. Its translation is CASSQYGGSNYGYTF.

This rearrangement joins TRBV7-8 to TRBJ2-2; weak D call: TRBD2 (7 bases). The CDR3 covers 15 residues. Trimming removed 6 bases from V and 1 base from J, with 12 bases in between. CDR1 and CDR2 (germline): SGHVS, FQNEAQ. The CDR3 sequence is CASRPRGGNTGELFF. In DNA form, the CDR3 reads TGTGCCAGCAGACCTAGGGGGGGGAACACCGGGGAGCTGTTTTTT. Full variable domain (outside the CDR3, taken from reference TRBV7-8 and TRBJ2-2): GAGVSQSPRYKVAKRGQDVALRCDPISGHVSLFWYQQALGQGPEFLTYFQNEAQLDKSGLPSDRFFAERPEGSVSTLKIQRTQQEDSAVYLCASRPRGGNTGELFFGEGSRLTVL.

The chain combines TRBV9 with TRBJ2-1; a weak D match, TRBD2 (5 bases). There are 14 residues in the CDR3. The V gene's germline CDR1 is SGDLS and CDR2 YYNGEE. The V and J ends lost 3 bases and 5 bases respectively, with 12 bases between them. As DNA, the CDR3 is TGTGCCAGCAGCGACCCCACCGGGGACAATGAGCAGTTCTTC. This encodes CASSDPTGDNEQFF. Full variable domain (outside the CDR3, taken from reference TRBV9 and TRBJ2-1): DSGVTQTPKHLITATGQRVTLRCSPRSGDLSVYWYQQSLDQGLQFLIQYYNGEERAKGNILERFSAQQFPDLHSELNLSSLELGDSALYFCASSDPTGDNEQFFGPGTRLTVL.

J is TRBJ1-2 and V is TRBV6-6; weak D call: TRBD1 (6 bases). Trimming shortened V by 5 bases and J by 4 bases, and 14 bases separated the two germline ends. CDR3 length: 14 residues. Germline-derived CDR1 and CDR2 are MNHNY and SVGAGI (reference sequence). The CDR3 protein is CASSGGGDGYGYTF. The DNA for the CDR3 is TGTGCCAGCAGTGGGGGCGGGGACGGCTATGGCTACACCTTC.

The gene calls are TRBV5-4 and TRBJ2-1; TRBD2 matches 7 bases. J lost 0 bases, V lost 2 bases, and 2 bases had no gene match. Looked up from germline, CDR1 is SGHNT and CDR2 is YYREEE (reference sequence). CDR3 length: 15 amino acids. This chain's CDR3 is CASSFERGSYNEQFF. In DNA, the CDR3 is TGTGCCAGCAGCTTCGAGCGGGGCTCCTACAATGAGCAGTTCTTC.

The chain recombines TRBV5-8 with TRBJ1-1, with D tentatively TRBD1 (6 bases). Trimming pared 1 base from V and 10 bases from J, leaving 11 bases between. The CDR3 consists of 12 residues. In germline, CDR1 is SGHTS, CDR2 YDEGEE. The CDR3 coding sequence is TGTGCCAGCAGCTTGTTCGCGGACAGAGCTTTCTTT. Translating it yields CASSLFADRAFF.

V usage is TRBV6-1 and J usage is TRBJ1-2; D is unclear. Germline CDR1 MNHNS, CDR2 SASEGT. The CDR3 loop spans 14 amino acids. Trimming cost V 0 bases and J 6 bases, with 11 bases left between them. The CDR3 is CASSEALAGDGYTF. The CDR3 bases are TGTGCCAGCAGTGAAGCGCTGGCGGGAGATGGCTACACCTTC.

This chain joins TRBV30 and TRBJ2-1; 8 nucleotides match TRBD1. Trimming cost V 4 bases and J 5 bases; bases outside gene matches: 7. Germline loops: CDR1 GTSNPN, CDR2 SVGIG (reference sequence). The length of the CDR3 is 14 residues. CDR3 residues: CAWIQDRVDNEQFF. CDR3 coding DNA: TGTGCCTGGATTCAGGACAGGGTGGACAATGAGCAGTTCTTC.

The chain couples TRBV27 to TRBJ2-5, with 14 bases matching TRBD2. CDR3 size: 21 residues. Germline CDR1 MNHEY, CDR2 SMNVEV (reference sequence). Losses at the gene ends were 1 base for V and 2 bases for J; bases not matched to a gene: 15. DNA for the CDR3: TGTGCCAGCAGTTTATTTCACCCGCTGACTAGCGGGGGGGCCTTACAAGAGACCCAGTACTTC. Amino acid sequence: CASSLFHPLTSGGALQETQYF.

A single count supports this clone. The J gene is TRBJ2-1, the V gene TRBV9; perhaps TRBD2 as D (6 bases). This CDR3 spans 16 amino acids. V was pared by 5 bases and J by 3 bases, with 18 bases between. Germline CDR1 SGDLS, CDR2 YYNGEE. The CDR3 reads CASRSPGGEDYNEQFF. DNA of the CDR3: TGTGCCAGCAGATCTCCCGGAGGGGAGGACTACAATGAGCAGTTCTTC.

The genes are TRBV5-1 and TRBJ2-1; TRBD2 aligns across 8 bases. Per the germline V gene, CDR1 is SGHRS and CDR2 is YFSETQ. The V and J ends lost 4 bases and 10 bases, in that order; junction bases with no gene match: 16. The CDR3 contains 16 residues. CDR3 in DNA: TGCGCCAGCAGCCCGGGAGGGGGGGCCGTATGGGGGGAGCAGTTCTTC. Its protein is CASSPGGGAVWGEQFF.

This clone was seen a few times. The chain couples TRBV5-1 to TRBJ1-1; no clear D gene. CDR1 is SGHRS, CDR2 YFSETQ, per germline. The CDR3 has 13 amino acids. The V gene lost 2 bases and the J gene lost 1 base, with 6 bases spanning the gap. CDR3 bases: TGCGCCAGCAGCTTACAAGAGAACACTGAAGCTTTCTTT. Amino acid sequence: CASSLQENTEAFF. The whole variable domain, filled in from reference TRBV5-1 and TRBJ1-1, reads KAGVTQTPRYLIKTRGQQVTLSCSPISGHRSVSWYQQTPGQGLQFLFEYFSETQRNKGNFPGRFSGRQFSNSRSEMNVSTLELGDSALYLCASSLQENTEAFFGQGTRLTVV.

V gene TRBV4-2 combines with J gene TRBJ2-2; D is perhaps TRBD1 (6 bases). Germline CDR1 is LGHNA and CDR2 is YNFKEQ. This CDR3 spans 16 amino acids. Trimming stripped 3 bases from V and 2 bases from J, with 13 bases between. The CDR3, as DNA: TGTGCCAGCAGCCATGACCGGGACACCAACACCGGGGAGCTGTTTTTT. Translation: CASSHDRDTNTGELFF.

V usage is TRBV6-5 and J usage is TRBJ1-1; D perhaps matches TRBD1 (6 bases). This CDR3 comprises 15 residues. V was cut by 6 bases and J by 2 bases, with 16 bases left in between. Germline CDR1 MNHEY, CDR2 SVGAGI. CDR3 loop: CASRSLRGKNTEAFF. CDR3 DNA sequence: TGTGCCAGCAGATCACTCAGGGGTAAAAACACTGAAGCTTTCTTT.

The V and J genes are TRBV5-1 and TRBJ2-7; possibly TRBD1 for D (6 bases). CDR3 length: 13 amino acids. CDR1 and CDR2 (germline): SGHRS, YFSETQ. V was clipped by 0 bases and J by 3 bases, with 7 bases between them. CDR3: CASSLGGGYEQYF. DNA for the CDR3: TGCGCCAGCAGCTTGGGAGGGGGCTACGAGCAGTACTTC.

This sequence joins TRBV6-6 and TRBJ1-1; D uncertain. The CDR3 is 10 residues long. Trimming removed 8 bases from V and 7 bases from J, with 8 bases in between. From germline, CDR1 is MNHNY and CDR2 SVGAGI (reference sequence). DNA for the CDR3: TGTGCCAGCCTGCACAATGAAGCTTTCTTT. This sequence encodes CASLHNEAFF.

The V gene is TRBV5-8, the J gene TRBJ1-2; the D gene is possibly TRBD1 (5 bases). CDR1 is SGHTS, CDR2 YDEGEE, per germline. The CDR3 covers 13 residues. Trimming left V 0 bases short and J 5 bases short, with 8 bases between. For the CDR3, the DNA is TGTGCCAGCAGCTTGGGACAGCTGTATGGCTACACCTTC. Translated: CASSLGQLYGYTF.

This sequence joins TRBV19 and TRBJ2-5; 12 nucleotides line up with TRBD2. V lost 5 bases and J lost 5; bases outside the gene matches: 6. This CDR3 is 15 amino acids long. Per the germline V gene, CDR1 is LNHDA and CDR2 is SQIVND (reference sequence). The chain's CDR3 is CASSASGGAGETQYF. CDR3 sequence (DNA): TGTGCCAGTAGTGCTAGCGGGGGGGCTGGTGAGACCCAGTACTTC. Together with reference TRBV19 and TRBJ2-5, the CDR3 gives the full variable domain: DGGITQSPKYLFRKEGQNVTLSCEQNLNHDAMYWYRQDPGQGLRLIYYSQIVNDFQKGDIAEGYSVSREKKESFPLTVTSAQKNPTAFYLCASSASGGAGETQYFGPGTRLLVL.

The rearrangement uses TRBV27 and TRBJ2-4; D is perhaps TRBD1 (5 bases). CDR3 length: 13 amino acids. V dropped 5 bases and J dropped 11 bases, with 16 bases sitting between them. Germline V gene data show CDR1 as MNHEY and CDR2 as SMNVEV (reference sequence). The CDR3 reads CASSPEAGLVQYF. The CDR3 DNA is TGTGCCAGCAGTCCCGAGGCAGGGCTGGTTCAGTACTTC.

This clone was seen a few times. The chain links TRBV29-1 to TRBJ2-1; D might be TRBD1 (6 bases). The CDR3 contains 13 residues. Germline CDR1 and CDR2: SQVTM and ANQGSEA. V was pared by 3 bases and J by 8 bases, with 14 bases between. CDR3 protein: CSVDNGAGDEQFF. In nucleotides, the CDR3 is TGCAGCGTTGACAACGGGGCAGGGGATGAGCAGTTCTTC.

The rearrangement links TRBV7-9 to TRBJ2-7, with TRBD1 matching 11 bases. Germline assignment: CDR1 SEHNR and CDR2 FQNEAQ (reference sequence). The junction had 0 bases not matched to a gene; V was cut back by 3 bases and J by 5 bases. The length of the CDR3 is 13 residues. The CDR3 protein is CASSLGQGDEQYF. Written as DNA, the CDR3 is TGTGCCAGCAGCTTGGGACAGGGGGACGAGCAGTACTTC.

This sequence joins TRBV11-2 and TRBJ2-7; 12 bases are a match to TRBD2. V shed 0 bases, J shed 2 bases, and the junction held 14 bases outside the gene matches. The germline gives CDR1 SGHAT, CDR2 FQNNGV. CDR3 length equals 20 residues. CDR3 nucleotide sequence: TGTGCCAGCAGCTTAGATCTCGGTCTAGCGGGGGGGAAGAGGACCTACGAGCAGTACTTC. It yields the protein CASSLDLGLAGGKRTYEQYF.